Listed here are 13 T cell receptor beta chains from one sample, sequenced in a study of CD8+CD57+ T cells in acquired aplastic anemia. Patients chosen for sequencing had shown CD8+CD57+ cell expansion by flow cytometry. The use of genomic DNA as template underpinned the TCR beta VDJ and CDR3 profiling. One entry per CDR3 protein, called by TCRdb with MiXCR from the reads. The sample holds under 250,000 distinct CDR3 sequences; less than 75% are singletons and the top ten take roughly 62%. What was sequenced was sorted CD4+, CD8+, or CD8+CD57+ T cells (not recorded which) from PBMCs. Source of these receptors: a human donor with aplastic anemia.

This clonotype was detected only a few times. This chain uses TRBV29-1 with TRBJ2-3, with D possibly being TRBD2 (6 bases). The CDR3 is 15 residues long. V lost 4 bases, J lost 4 bases, and 18 bases lay in between. Germline V gives CDR1 SQVTM, CDR2 ANQGSEA. The CDR3 reads CSVGGAGLRADTQYF. In DNA, the CDR3 is TGCAGCGTTGGTGGAGCGGGCTTACGAGCAGATACGCAGTATTTT.

This chain connects TRBV7-9 to TRBJ2-2; 10 nucleotides agree with TRBD1. CDR1 SEHNR and CDR2 FQNEAQ come from the germline V gene (reference sequence). The trim removed 6 bases at V and 6 bases at J, leaving 7 bases unmatched. This CDR3 has 15 amino acids. The CDR3 protein is CASRPAGQGSGELFF. Written as DNA, the CDR3 is TGTGCCAGCAGACCCGCGGGACAGGGGTCCGGGGAGCTGTTTTTT.

This clonotype is a singleton in its sample. Mismatch with germline at one junction end may stem from a read error. The chain couples TRBV29-1 to TRBJ1-2; 11 bases map to TRBD1. Germline lookup yields CDR1 SQVTM and CDR2 ANQGSEA. The CDR3 is 16 residues long. CDR3 loop: CSVGDRGRIANYVYTF. CDR3 nucleotides: TGCAGCGTTGGGGACAGGGGGAGGATAGCTAACTATGTCTACACCTTC.

This rearrangement joins TRBV29-1 to TRBJ1-1; 8 bases fit TRBD1. V dropped 4 bases and J dropped 4; count of bases not matched to a gene: 11. CDR3 size: 15 residues. The V gene's germline CDR1 is SQVTM and CDR2 ANQGSEA. The DNA of the CDR3 is TGCAGCGTTGCGGACAGGGCTGGAGTTGGCACTGAAGCTTTCTTT. Residues: CSVADRAGVGTEAFF.

In its sample, this clonotype was seen a few times. V usage is TRBV14 and J usage is TRBJ2-7; D gene ambiguous. The V end was cut by 4 bases, the J end by 0 bases, with 7 bases between. The length of the CDR3 is 13 residues. Germline V lookup: CDR1 SGHDN, CDR2 FVKESK. CDR3 DNA: TGTGCCAGCAGCCCCAGTAACTCCTACGAGCAGTACTTC. This gives the protein CASSPSNSYEQYF. The full variable domain, rest sourced from reference TRBV14 and TRBJ2-7, is EAGVTQFPSHSVIEKGQTVTLRCDPISGHDNLYWYRRVMGKEIKFLLHFVKESKQDESGMPNNRFLAERTGGTYSTLKVQPAELEDSGVYFCASSPSNSYEQYFGPGTRLTVT.

This sequence joins TRBV19 and TRBJ1-2; D uncertain. Germline CDR1 reads LNHDA; CDR2 reads SQIVND (reference sequence). Deletions cut 9 bases from V and 4 bases from J, with 9 bases between. The length of the CDR3 is 11 residues. CDR3 sequence reads: CASSDVYGYTF. DNA of the CDR3: TGTGCCAGCAGTGACGTCTATGGCTACACCTTC.

CDR3 amino acids: CASSVGTSGEDTQYF. The CDR3 coding sequence is TGTGCCAGCAGCGTAGGGACTAGCGGGGAAGATACGCAGTATTTT. V is TRBV9 and J is TRBJ2-3; 12 bases match TRBD2. The CDR3 has 15 amino acids. V lost 0 bases, J lost 5 bases, and 1 base stayed unmatched. CDR1 is SGDLS, CDR2 YYNGEE, per germline.

V is TRBV20-1 and J is TRBJ1-5, with D perhaps matching TRBD1 (6 bases). V was shortened by 6 bases and J by 8 bases, with 17 bases between the two germline ends. Germline V lookup: CDR1 DFQATT, CDR2 SNEGSKA (reference sequence). The CDR3 sequence is 13 residues long. The chain's CDR3 is CSARDTLVEPQHF. The CDR3 nucleotides are TGCAGTGCGAGGGACACCCTCGTGGAGCCCCAGCATTTT.

The chain carries TRBV12-3 or TRBV12-4 and TRBJ2-7; D may correspond to TRBD1 or TRBD2 (6 bases each). Deletions cut 6 bases from V and 6 bases from J, with 21 bases between. The CDR3 totals 15 residues. CDR3 DNA sequence: TGTGCCAGCAGCGGGGGAGGCCCAAGGGGGACCGAGCAGTACTTC. Amino acid sequence: CASSGGGPRGTEQYF.

The chain links TRBV10-3 to TRBJ2-7; 10 nucleotides align to TRBD2. The V segment lost 4 bases and the J segment 5 bases; nucleotides outside the gene matches: 14. This CDR3 region has 17 residues. From germline, CDR1 is ENHRY and CDR2 SYGVKD. Written as DNA, the CDR3 is TGTGCCATCAGTGCCGGGACTAGCGCCATTTTGGCCCACGAGCAGTACTTC. It translates to CAISAGTSAILAHEQYF.

There are a few counts of this clonotype. This chain connects TRBV2 to TRBJ2-7; 11 bases line up with TRBD2. Trimming removed 2 bases from V and 3 bases from J; junction bases left unmatched: 6. The CDR3 contains 16 residues. Germline CDR1 SNHLY, CDR2 FYNNEI. CDR3 sequence reads: CASSETPSGRYYEQYF. CDR3 DNA: TGTGCCAGCAGTGAAACACCTAGCGGGAGGTACTACGAGCAGTACTTC.

J is TRBJ2-1 and V is TRBV24-1; D remains unclear. CDR3 length: 14 amino acids. The V end was cut by 3 bases, the J end by 4 bases, with 9 bases between. Germline lookup yields CDR1 KGHDR and CDR2 SFDVKD. Here the CDR3 DNA reads TGTGCCACCAGTGATCCTCGCGGATACAATGAGCAGTTCTTC. Protein sequence: CATSDPRGYNEQFF.

The V and J genes are TRBV19 and TRBJ1-5, with D possibly being TRBD1 (6 bases). V was pared by 3 bases and J by 5 bases, with 11 bases between. The CDR3 sequence is 14 residues long. Germline V lookup: CDR1 LNHDA, CDR2 SQIVND (reference sequence). The CDR3 reads CASSIIGGDQPQHF. CDR3 sequence (DNA): TGTGCCAGTAGTATTATAGGGGGGGATCAGCCCCAGCATTTT.